This is a list of T cell receptor beta chains from one sample in a study of CD8 T cells in ankylosing spondylitis. TCRdb re-called the 5' RACE reads through MiXCR, storing one row per CDR3 protein. The sample contains around 770,000 distinct CDR3 sequences, roughly 12% of which appear only once. Source material: blood, either unsorted or a sorted T cell fraction (not recorded which). The receptors originated from a male donor with ankylosing spondylitis. CDR3s include the opening cysteine and the closing phenylalanine or tryptophan. Each record gives: V gene, clone size, J gene, D gene, CDR3 protein, CDR3 DNA. A D gene is named only where the DNA matches it firmly. Some rows have no size entry. The others give once, few or many, or a class for an expanded clone.

TRBV20-1	few	TRBJ2-5	TRBD2	CSADGLAGGETQYF	TGCAGTGCCGACGGACTAGCGGGAGGAGAGACCCAGTACTTC
TRBV27	.	TRBJ1-2	.	CASSLGTPGTYGYTF	TGTGCCAGCAGTTTAGGGACACCCGGTACATATGGCTACACCTTC
TRBV7-2	few	TRBJ2-3	.	CASSPDLWGTDTQYF	TGTGCCAGCAGCCCGGACCTTTGGGGCACAGATACGCAGTATTTT
TRBV20-1	.	TRBJ2-7	TRBD1	CSARDGRQGSFEQYF	TGCAGTGCTAGAGATGGGCGACAGGGTTCGTTCGAGCAGTACTTC
TRBV20-1	few	TRBJ2-7	.	CSVRTLSYEQYF	TGCAGCGTTAGGACATTATCCTACGAGCAGTACTTC
TRBV11-2	few	TRBJ2-1	.	CASSLYPSYRAGRNEQFF	TGTGCCAGCAGCTTATATCCCTCCTACCGTGCAGGGCGGAATGAGCAGTTCTTC
TRBV6-2/TRBV6-3	.	TRBJ2-1	TRBD2	CASSFSGGADYNEQFF	TGTGCCAGCAGTTTTAGCGGGGGCGCAGATTACAATGAGCAGTTCTTC
TRBV5-1	.	TRBJ1-1	.	CASSLGVFSTEAFF	TGCGCCAGCAGCTTGGGGGTTTTTAGCACTGAAGCTTTCTTT
TRBV11-2	.	TRBJ2-7	TRBD1	CASSRSPQGARDEQYF	TGTGCCAGCAGCCGATCCCCACAGGGGGCAAGGGACGAGCAGTACTTC
TRBV5-5	many	TRBJ2-4	TRBD1	CASSSTQGAKYF	TGTGCCAGCAGCTCTACTCAGGGGGCTAAGTACTTC
TRBV14	.	TRBJ2-1	TRBD2	CASSLLAGGFYNEQFF	TGTGCCAGCAGCCTTCTAGCGGGGGGCTTCTACAATGAGCAGTTCTTC
TRBV5-8	.	TRBJ2-1	TRBD2	CASTKGSGGDYEQFF	TGTGCCAGCACCAAGGGTAGCGGGGGGGACTATGAGCAGTTCTTC
TRBV4-1	few	TRBJ2-3	TRBD1	CASSQLSGQGVSTDTQYF	TGCGCCAGCAGCCAGTTATCGGGACAGGGTGTAAGCACAGATACGCAGTATTTT
TRBV24-1	.	TRBJ2-1	.	CATSDYPNEQFF	TGTGCCACCAGTGATTACCCTAATGAGCAGTTCTTC
TRBV20-1	.	TRBJ2-1	TRBD2	CSEVAGSNYNEQFF	TGCAGTGAAGTAGCGGGTTCTAACTACAATGAGCAGTTCTTC
TRBV6-2/TRBV6-3	.	TRBJ1-1	.	CASSYSAWGNTEAFF	TGTGCCAGCAGTTACTCCGCTTGGGGTAACACTGAAGCTTTCTTT
TRBV6-1	few	TRBJ1-2	.	CASSEAHHRTMARTF	TGTGCCAGCAGTGAAGCGCACCACAGGACTATGGCTCGCACCTTC